This T cell receptor beta chain was captured by sequencing in a study of beta chain features in type 1 diabetes. Study summary: On cell yields, gender and age, patients and healthy donors were similar. Points from the study as a whole: All four CD4+ subsets of Type 1 diabetes patients contained TCRB CDR3s that were moderately but significantly shorter.

The table lists this clone with a count of one. Its antigen is still unknown. J gave up 1 base and V 6 bases, and 7 bases lay outside the gene matches. The CDR3 sequence is 15 residues long. Germline loops: CDR1 MNHEY, CDR2 SVGAGI. Of the isolated RNA, all was reverse transcribed, and so the sequenced material was expressed TCRB transcripts. Clones were sequenced by immunoSEQ multiplex PCR, and TCRdb holds only the in-frame ones, with some missing. This sample yields tens of thousands of clones, of which approximately 61% are seen a single time; 1.5% to 2% belongs to the top ten. Sequences were obtained from Tregs from blood. This chain links TRBV6-5 with TRBJ1-1; 8 bases align to TRBD1. The sequence derives from a young man with type 1 diabetes. Some clones in this sample may be carry-over from other donors' samples. This chain's CDR3 is CASSRTGTGNTEAFF. CDR3 DNA: TGTGCCAGCAGCCGAACCGGGACAGGGAACACTGAAGCTTTCTTT.